These T cell receptor beta chains were read from a single sample in a study of CD8 T cells in Susac syndrome. MiXCR was run by TCRdb on the immunoSEQ multiplex PCR reads, yielding one entry per CDR3 protein. The data contain just over 150,000 distinct CDR3 sequences, about 94% of them singletons. The sequencing input was CD8+ T cells from PBMCs. These receptor sequences come from a human donor with multiple sclerosis. Each CDR3 is given with its conserved first and last residue. D genes are given only for firm matches. Expanded clones are given a class, and other clones once, few, many or no size at all.

-	TRBV5-4	-	TRBJ2-1	TGTGCCAGCAGCTTGTACCGGGGGCGTGGGGACAATGAGCAGTTCTTC	CASSLYRGRGDNEQFF
-	TRBV15	-	TRBJ1-1	TGTGCCACCAGCAAAGGGGGGACGAGAGAAGCTTTCTTT	CATSKGGTREAFF
TRBD1	TRBV20-1	-	TRBJ2-7	TGCAGTGCCGTAGGAGTAGGGCAGGGGGCATCCTACGAGCAGTACTTC	CSAVGVGQGASYEQYF
-	TRBV27	-	TRBJ2-2	TGTGCCAGCAGTTCAATGAGGGGTCCTCCCGGGGAGCTGTTTTTT	CASSSMRGPPGELFF
-	TRBV20-1	once	TRBJ2-7	TGCAGTGCAGCCGGACAGTCCTCCTACGAGCAGTACTTC	CSAAGQSSYEQYF
TRBD1	TRBV27	-	TRBJ1-1	TGTGCCAGCAGTTTATCGAAGGGGGCGCGGGCTGAAGCTTTCTTT	CASSLSKGARAEAFF
-	TRBV10-3	-	TRBJ2-5	TGTGCCATCAGTGAGTCGGGAGAGACCCAGTACTTC	CAISESGETQYF
-	TRBV5-6	once	TRBJ2-7	TGTGCCAGCAGCCAAACAACAGCCTACGAGCAGTACTTC	CASSQTTAYEQYF
TRBD1	TRBV3-1	-	TRBJ2-1	TGTGCCAGCAGCCAAACAGGGGTGAATGAGCAGTTCTTC	CASSQTGVNEQFF
-	TRBV20-1	-	TRBJ1-6	TGCAGTGCCCCAGGTTCGGACAGCTGGGATTCACCCCTCCACTTT	CSAPGSDSWDSPLHF
-	TRBV20-1	-	TRBJ1-2	TGCAGTGAGGGACGGGGAGAGATAAACTATGGCTACACCTTC	CSEGRGEINYGYTF
-	TRBV7-9	-	TRBJ2-1	TGTGCCAGCAGCCAGGGTTTAGGTGAGCAGTTCTTC	CASSQGLGEQFF
TRBD2	TRBV24-1	-	TRBJ2-3	TGTGCCACCAGTCGGGGGGGGAGCACAGATACGCAGTATTTT	CATSRGGSTDTQYF
TRBD1	TRBV12-3/TRBV12-4	-	TRBJ2-5	TGTGCCAGCAGCCGGGGACAGGGAGAGACCCAGTACTTC	CASSRGQGETQYF
-	TRBV20-1	-	TRBJ2-7	TGCAGTGCTAGACCGGCTTCTGCCTACGAGCAGTACTTC	CSARPASAYEQYF
-	TRBV9	-	TRBJ2-3	TGTGCCAGCAGTCCAGGATCTAGCACAGATACGCAGTATTTT	CASSPGSSTDTQYF
-	TRBV11-2	-	TRBJ2-5	TGTGCCAGCAGCTTCCCCCGGGGTTTGGCCCAGTACTTC	CASSFPRGLAQYF
TRBD2	TRBV20-1	-	TRBJ2-3	TGCAGTGCCTTAACCCCGGGACTAGCGGGGTCAATGTCAGATACGCAGTATTTT	CSALTPGLAGSMSDTQYF
TRBD2	TRBV12-3/TRBV12-4	-	TRBJ2-3	TGTGCCAGCAGTTCCTCTAGCGGGGGGGCGCATACGCAGTATTTT	CASSSSSGGAHTQYF
-	TRBV30	-	TRBJ2-1	TGTGCCTGGAGTTCCCCATCCTCTCACAATGAGCAGTTCTTC	CAWSSPSSHNEQFF
-	TRBV13	-	TRBJ2-1	TGTGCCAGCAGCTCCAGGGGGACTGTGGATGAGCAGTTCTTC	CASSSRGTVDEQFF
-	TRBV9	once	TRBJ2-7	TGTGCCAGCAGCGCCCAGGGTATTTCCTACGAGCAGTACTTC	CASSAQGISYEQYF